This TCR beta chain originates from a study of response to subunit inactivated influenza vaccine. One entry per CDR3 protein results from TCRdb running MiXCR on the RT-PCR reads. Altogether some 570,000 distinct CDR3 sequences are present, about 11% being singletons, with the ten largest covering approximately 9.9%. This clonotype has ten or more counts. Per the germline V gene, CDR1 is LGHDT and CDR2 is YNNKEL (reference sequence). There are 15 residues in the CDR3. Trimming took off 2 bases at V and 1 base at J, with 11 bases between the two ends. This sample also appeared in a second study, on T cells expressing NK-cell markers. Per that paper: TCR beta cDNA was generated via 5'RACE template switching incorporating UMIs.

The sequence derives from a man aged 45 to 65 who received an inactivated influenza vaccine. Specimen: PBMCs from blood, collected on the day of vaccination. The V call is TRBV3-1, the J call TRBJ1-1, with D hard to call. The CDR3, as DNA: TGTGCCAGCAGCCAATTTGCTCAGTCGAACACTGAAGCTTTCTTT. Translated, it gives CASSQFAQSNTEAFF.